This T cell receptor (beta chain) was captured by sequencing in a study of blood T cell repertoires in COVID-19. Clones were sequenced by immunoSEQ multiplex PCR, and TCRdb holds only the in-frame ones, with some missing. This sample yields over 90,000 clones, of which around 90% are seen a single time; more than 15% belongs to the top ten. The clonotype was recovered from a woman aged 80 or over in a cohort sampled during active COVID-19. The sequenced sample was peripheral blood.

CDR3 in amino acids: CASSGVANIQYF. The CDR3 DNA reads as TGTGCCAGCAGTGGAGTAGCGAACATTCAGTACTTC. This chain connects TRBV2 to TRBJ2-4; the D gene is possibly TRBD2 (5 bases). From germline, CDR1 is SNHLY and CDR2 FYNNEI. The CDR3 length is 12 residues. V dropped 4 bases and J dropped 7 bases, with 8 bases sitting between them.